This TCR beta chain was recorded in a study of blood T cell repertoires in COVID-19. Study-wide context: In each case, the material was cDNA or gDNA derived from T cells, B-cell-depleted T cells, or PBMCs.

In the original workflow: Estimation of nucleated cell counts was performed using reference gene primer amplification. TCRdb keeps only in-frame clones here, not all; method: immunoSEQ multiplex PCR. The DNA gave D and trimming, while V, J and clone size come from that table. The sample has some 200,000 clones, around 84% seen once. The germline V and J ends were trimmed by 4 bases and 2 bases, with 11 bases remaining between them. Germline V gene sequence: CDR1 MNHEY, CDR2 SVGAGI. This CDR3 has 14 amino acids. The sequence came from a human donor in a cohort sampled during active COVID-19. This chain connects TRBV6-5 to TRBJ1-1, with D unresolved. Sequences were obtained from peripheral blood. The CDR3 sequence: CASSSATSNTEAFF. The CDR3 DNA is TGTGCCAGCAGTTCCGCTACGAGTAACACTGAAGCTTTCTTT.